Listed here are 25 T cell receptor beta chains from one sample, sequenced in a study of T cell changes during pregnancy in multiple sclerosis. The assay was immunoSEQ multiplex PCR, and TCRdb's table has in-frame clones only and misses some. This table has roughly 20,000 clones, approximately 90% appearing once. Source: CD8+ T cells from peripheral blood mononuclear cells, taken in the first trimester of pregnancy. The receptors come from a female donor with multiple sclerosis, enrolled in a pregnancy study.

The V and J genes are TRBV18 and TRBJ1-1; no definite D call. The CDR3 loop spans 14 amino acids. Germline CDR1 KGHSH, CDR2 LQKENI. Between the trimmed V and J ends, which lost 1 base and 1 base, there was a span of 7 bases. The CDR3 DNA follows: TGTGCCAGCTCACCACGTTTAGAGAACACTGAAGCTTTCTTT. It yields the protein CASSPRLENTEAFF.

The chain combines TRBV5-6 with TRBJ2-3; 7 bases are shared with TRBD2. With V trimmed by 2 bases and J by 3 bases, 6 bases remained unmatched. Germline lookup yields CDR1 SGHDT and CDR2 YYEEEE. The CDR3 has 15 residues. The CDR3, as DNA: TGTGCCAGCAGCTTCGGCGGGAGCGGAACAGATACGCAGTATTTT. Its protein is CASSFGGSGTDTQYF.

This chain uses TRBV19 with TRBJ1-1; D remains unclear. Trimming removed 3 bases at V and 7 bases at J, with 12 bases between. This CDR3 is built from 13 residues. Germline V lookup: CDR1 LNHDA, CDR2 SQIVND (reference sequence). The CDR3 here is CASSIGGSGEAFF. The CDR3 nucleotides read TGTGCCAGTAGTATCGGAGGATCAGGTGAAGCTTTCTTT.

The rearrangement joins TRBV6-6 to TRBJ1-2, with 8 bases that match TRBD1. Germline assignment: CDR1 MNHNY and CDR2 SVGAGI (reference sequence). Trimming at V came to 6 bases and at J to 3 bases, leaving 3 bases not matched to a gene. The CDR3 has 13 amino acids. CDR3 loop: CASRPGGDYGYTF. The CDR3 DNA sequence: TGTGCCAGCAGGCCAGGGGGCGACTATGGCTACACCTTC.

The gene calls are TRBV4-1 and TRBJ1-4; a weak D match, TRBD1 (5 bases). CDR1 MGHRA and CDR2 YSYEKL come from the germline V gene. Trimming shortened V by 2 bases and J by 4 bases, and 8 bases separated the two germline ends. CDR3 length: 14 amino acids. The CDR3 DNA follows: TGCGCCAGCAGCCAACGACAGTATAATGAAAAACTGTTTTTT. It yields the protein CASSQRQYNEKLFF.

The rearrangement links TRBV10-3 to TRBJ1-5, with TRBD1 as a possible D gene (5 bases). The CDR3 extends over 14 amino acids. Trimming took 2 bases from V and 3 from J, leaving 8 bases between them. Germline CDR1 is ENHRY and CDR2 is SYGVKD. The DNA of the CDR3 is TGTGCCATCAGTGAGGACAGCGACAATCAGCCCCAGCATTTT. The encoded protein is CAISEDSDNQPQHF.

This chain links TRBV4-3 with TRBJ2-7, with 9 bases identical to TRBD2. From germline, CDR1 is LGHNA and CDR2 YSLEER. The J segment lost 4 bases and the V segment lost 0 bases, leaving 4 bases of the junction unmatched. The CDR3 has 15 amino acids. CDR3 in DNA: TGCGCCAGCAGCCAAGATCGGCTAGCGGGGTACGAGCAGTACTTC. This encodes CASSQDRLAGYEQYF.

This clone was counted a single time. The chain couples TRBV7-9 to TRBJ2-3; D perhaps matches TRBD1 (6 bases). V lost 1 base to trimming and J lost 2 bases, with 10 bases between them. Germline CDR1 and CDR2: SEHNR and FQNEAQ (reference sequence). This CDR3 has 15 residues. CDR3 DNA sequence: TGTGCCAGCAGCTTAGGCCAGGGGCTCACAGATACGCAGTATTTT. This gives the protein CASSLGQGLTDTQYF. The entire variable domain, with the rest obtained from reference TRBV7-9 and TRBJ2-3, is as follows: DTGVSQNPRHKITKRGQNVTFRCDPISEHNRLYWYRQTLGQGPEFLTYFQNEAQLEKSRLLSDRFSAERPKGSFSTLEIQRTEQGDSAMYLCASSLGQGLTDTQYFGPGTRLTVL.

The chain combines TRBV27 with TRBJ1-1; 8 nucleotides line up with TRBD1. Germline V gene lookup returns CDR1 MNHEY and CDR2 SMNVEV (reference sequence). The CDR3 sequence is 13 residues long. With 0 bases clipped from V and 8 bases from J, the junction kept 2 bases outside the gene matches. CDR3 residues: CASSLSRDREAFF. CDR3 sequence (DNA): TGTGCCAGCAGTTTATCGAGGGACAGGGAAGCTTTCTTT.

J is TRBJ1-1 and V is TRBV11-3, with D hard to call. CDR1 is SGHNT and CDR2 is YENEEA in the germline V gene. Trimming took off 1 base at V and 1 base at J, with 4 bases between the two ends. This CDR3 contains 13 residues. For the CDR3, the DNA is TGTGCCAGCAGCTTAGGAGAGAACACTGAAGCTTTCTTT. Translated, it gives CASSLGENTEAFF.

CDR3 sequence reads: CASSLNAGLYGYTF. In nucleotides, the CDR3 is TGTGCCAGCAGCTTAAACGCAGGGTTGTATGGCTACACCTTC. The chain joins TRBV7-9 to TRBJ1-2; D perhaps matches TRBD1 (5 bases). Germline V gene sequence: CDR1 SEHNR, CDR2 FQNEAQ (reference sequence). V was trimmed by 2 bases and J by 5 bases, leaving 12 bases between them. This CDR3 contains 14 residues.

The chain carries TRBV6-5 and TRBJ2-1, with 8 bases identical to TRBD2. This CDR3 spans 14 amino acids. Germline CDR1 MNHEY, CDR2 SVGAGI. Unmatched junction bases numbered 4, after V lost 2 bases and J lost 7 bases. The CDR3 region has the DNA TGTGCCAGCAGTTACCGGTCGGGGGGGAATGAGCAGTTCTTC. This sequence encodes CASSYRSGGNEQFF.

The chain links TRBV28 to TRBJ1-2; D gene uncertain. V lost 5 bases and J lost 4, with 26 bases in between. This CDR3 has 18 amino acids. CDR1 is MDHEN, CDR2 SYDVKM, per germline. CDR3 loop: CASSPQTPRRTRGYGYTF. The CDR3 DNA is TGTGCCAGCAGTCCCCAAACCCCGCGACGGACCCGGGGCTATGGCTACACCTTC.

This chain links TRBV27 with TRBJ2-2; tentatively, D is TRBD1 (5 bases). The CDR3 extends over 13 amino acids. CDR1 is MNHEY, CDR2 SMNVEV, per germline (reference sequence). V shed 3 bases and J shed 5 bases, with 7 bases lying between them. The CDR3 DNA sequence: TGTGCCAGCAGTTTTCCAGGGACCGGGGAGCTGTTTTTT. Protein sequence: CASSFPGTGELFF.

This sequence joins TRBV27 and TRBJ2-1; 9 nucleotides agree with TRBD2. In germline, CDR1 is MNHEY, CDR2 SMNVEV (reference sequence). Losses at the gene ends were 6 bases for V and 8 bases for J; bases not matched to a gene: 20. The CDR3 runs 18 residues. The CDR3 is CASSPFPGLARESYEQFF. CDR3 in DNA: TGTGCCAGCAGCCCATTCCCGGGACTAGCCCGGGAGTCCTATGAGCAGTTCTTC.

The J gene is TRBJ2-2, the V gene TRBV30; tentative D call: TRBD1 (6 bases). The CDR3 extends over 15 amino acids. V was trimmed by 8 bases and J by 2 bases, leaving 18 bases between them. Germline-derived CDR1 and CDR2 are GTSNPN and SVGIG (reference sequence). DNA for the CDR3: TGTGCCAGACAGGAGACAACCGGCAACACCGGGGAGCTGTTTTTT. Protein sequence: CARQETTGNTGELFF.

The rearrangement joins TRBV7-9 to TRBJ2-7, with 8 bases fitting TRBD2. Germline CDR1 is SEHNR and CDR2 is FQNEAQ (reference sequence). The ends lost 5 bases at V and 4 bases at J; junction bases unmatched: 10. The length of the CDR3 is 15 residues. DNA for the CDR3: TGTGCCAGCAGCCCCCTCCGGGAGGGGAGGTACGAGCAGTACTTC. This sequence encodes CASSPLREGRYEQYF. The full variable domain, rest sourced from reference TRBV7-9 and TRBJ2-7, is DTGVSQNPRHKITKRGQNVTFRCDPISEHNRLYWYRQTLGQGPEFLTYFQNEAQLEKSRLLSDRFSAERPKGSFSTLEIQRTEQGDSAMYLCASSPLREGRYEQYFGPGTRLTVT.

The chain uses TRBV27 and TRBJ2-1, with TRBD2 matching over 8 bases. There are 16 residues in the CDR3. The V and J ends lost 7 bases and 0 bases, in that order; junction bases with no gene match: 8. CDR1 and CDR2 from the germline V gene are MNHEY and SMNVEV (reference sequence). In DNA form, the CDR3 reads TGTGCCAGCACGACGTTCGGGACTAGCTCCTACAATGAGCAGTTCTTC. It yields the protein CASTTFGTSSYNEQFF.

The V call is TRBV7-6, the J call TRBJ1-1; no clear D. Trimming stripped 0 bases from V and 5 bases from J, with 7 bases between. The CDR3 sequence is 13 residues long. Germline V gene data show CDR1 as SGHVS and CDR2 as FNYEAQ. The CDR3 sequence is CASSLARETEAFF. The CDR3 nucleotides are TGTGCCAGCAGCTTAGCCCGTGAGACTGAAGCTTTCTTT.

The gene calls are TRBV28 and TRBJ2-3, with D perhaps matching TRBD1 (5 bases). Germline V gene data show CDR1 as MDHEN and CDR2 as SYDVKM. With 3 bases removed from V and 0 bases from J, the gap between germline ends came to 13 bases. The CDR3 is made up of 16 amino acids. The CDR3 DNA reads TGTGCCAGCAGTTTTTGGGGCGCGTCTAGCACAGATACGCAGTATTTT. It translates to CASSFWGASSTDTQYF.

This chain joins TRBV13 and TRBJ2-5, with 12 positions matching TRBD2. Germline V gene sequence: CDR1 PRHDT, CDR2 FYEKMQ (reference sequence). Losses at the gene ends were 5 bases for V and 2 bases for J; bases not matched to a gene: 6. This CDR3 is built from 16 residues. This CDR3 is CASSRATSGGQETQYF. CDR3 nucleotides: TGTGCCAGCAGCCGAGCGACTAGCGGGGGACAAGAGACCCAGTACTTC. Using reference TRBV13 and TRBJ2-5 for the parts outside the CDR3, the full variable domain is AAGVIQSPRHLIKEKRETATLKCYPIPRHDTVYWYQQGPGQDPQFLISFYEKMQSDKGSIPDRFSAQQFSDYHSELNMSSLELGDSALYFCASSRATSGGQETQYFGPGTRLLVL.

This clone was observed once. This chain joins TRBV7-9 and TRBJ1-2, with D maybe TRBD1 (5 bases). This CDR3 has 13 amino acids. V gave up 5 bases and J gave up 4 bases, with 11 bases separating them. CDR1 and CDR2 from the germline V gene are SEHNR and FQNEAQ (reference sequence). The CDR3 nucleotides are TGTGCCAGCAGCCTCAGGGTCATCTATGGCTACACCTTC. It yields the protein CASSLRVIYGYTF.

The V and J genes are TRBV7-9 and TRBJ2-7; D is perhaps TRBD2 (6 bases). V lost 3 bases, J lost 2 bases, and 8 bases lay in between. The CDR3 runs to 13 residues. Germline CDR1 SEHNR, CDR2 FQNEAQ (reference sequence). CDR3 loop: CASSFPGAYEQYF. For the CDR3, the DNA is TGTGCCAGCAGCTTTCCGGGAGCCTACGAGCAGTACTTC.

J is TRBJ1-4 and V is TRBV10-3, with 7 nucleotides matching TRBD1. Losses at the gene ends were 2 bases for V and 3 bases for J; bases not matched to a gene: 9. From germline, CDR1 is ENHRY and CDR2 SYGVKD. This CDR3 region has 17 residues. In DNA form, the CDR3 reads TGTGCCATCAGTGAGACAGAAACAGGGGCGGCTAATGAAAAACTGTTTTTT. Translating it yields CAISETETGAANEKLFF.

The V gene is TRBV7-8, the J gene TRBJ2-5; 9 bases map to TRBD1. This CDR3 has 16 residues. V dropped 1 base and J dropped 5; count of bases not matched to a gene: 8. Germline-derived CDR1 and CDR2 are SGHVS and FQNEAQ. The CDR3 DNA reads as TGTGCCAGCAGCTTAGTCCCGGACAGGGGTTCGGAGACCCAGTACTTC. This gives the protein CASSLVPDRGSETQYF. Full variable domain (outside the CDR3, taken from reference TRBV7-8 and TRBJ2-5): GAGVSQSPRYKVAKRGQDVALRCDPISGHVSLFWYQQALGQGPEFLTYFQNEAQLDKSGLPSDRFFAERPEGSVSTLKIQRTQQEDSAVYLCASSLVPDRGSETQYFGPGTRLLVL.